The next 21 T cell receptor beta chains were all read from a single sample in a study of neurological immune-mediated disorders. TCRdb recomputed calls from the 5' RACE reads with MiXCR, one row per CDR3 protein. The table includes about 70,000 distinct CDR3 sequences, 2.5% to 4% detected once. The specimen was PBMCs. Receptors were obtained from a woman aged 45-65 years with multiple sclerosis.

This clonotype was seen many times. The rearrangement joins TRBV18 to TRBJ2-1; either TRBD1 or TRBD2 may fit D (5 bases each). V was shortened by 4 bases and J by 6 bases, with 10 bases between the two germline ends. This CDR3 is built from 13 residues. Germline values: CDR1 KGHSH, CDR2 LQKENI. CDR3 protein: CASSRGTPNEQFF. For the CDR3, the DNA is TGTGCCAGCTCACGTGGGACCCCCAATGAGCAGTTCTTC.

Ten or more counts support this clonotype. The CDR3 nucleotides read TGCAGTGCTAGAGATCGGACAACTAATGAAAAACTGTTTTTT. Translated, it gives CSARDRTTNEKLFF. The chain has TRBV20-1 and TRBJ1-4; D is ambiguous. CDR1 is DFQATT and CDR2 is SNEGSKA in the germline V gene (reference sequence). This CDR3 region has 14 residues. Deletions cut 0 bases from V and 0 bases from J, with 5 bases between.

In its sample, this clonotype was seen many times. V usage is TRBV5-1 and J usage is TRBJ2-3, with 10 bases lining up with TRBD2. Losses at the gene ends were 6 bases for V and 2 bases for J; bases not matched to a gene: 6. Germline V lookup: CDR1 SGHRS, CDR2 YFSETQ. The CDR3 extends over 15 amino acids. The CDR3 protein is CASTVLAGITDTQYF. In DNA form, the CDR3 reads TGCGCCAGCACCGTACTAGCGGGGATCACAGATACGCAGTATTTT.

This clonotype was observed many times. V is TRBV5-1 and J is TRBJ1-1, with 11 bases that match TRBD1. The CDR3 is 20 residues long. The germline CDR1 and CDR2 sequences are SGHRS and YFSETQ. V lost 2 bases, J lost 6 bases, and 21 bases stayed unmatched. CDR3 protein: CASSFPNSTGQGVRGAEAFF. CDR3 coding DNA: TGCGCCAGCAGCTTTCCCAATTCTACGGGACAGGGGGTACGAGGAGCTGAAGCTTTCTTT.

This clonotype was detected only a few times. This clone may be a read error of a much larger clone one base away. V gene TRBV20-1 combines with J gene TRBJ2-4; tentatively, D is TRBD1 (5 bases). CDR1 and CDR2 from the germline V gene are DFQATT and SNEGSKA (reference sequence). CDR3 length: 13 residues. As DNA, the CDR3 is TGCAGTGCTGAGGACACACACAAAAAAATTCAGTACTTC. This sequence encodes CSAEDTHKKIQYF.

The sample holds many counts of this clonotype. This CDR3 reads CSAPFQRNEQFF. CDR3 in DNA: TGCAGTGCCCCCTTCCAGCGAAATGAGCAGTTCTTC. The rearrangement links TRBV20-1 to TRBJ2-1, with unresolved D. This CDR3 has 12 residues. Trimming took 6 bases from V and 7 from J, leaving 13 bases between them. CDR1 and CDR2 (germline): DFQATT, SNEGSKA (reference sequence).

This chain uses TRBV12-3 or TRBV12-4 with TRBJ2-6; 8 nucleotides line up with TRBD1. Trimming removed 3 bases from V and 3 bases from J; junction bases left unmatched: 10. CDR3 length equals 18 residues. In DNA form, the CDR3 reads TGTGCCAGCAGTTTTGTCAGCAGGGGGCTGAATGGGGCCAACGTCCTGACTTTC. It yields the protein CASSFVSRGLNGANVLTF.

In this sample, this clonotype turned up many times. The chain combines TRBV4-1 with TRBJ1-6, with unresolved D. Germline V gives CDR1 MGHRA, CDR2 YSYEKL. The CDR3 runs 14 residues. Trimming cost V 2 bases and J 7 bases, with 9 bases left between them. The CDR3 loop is CASSQPGGNSPLHF. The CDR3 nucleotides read TGCGCCAGCAGCCAACCGGGAGGGAATTCACCCCTCCACTTT.

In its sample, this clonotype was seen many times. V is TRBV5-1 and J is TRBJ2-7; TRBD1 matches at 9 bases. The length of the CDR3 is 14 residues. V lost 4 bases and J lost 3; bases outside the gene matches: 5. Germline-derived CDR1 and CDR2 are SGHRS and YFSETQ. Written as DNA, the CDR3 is TGCGCCAGCAGCCTGGGACAGGGCAACTACGAGCAGTACTTC. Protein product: CASSLGQGNYEQYF.

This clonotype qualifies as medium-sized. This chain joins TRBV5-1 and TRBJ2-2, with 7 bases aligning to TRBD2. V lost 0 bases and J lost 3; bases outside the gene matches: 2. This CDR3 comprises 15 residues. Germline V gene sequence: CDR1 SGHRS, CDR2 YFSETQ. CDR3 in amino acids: CASSLVLADTGELFF. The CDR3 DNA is TGCGCCAGCAGCTTGGTGCTAGCGGACACCGGGGAGCTGTTTTTT.

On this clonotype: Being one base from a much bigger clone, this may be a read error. The CDR3 nucleotides are TGTGCCAGCAGCTGGGACAGATTTACCTACGAGCAGTACTTC. Translating gives CASSWDRFTYEQYF. This chain uses TRBV7-2 with TRBJ2-7, with 7 positions matching TRBD1. Germline V gene sequence: CDR1 SGHTA, CDR2 FQGNSA. V was clipped by 4 bases and J by 2 bases; unmatched bases: 5. The CDR3 runs to 14 residues.

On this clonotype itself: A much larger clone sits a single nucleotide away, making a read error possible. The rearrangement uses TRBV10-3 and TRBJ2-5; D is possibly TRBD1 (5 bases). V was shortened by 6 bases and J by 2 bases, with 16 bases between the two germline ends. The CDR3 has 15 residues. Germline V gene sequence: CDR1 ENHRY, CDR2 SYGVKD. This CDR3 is CAISPKGETQETQYF. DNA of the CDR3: TGTGCCATCAGCCCGAAAGGGGAAACACAAGAGACCCAGTACTTC.

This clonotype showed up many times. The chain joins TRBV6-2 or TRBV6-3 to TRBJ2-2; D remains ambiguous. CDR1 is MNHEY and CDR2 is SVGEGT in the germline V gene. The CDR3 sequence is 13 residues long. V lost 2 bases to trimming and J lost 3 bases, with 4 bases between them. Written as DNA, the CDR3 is TGTGCCAGCAGTTACAGGGACACCGGGGAGCTGTTTTTT. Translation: CASSYRDTGELFF.

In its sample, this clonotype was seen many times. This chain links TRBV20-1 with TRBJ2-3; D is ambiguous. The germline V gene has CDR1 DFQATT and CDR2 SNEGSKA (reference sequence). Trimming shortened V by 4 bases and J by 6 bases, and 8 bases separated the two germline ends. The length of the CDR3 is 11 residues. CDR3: CSANPPDTQYF. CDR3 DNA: TGCAGTGCTAACCCCCCGGATACGCAGTATTTT.

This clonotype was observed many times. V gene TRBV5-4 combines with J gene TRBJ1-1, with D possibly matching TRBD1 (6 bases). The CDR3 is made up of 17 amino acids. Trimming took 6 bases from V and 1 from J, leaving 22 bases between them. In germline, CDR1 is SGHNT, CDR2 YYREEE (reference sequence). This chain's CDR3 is CASTFIGGPKWNTEAFF. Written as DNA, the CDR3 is TGTGCCAGCACCTTCATTGGGGGGCCCAAATGGAACACTGAAGCTTTCTTT.

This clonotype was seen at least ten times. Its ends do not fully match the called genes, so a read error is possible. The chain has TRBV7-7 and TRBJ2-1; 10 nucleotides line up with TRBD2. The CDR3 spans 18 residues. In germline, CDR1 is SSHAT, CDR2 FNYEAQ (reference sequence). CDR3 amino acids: CASSPGYIIAGGPPEQFF. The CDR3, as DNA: TGTGCTAGCAGCCCTGGGTACATTATAGCGGGGGGACCCCCGGAGCAGTTCTTC. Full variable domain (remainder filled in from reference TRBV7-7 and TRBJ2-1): GAGVSQSPRYKVTKRGQDVTLRCDPISSHATLYWYQQALGQGPEFLTYFNYEAQPDKSGLPSDRFSAERPEGSISTLTIQRTEQRDSAMYRCASSPGYIIAGGPPEQFFGPGTRLTVL.

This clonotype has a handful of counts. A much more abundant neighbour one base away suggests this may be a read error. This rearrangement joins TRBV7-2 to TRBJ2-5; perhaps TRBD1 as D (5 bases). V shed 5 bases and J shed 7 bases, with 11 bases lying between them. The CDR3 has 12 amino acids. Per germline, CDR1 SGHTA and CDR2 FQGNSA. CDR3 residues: CASSVGAGTQYF. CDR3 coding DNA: TGTGCCAGCAGCGTTGGGGCTGGGACCCAGTACTTC.

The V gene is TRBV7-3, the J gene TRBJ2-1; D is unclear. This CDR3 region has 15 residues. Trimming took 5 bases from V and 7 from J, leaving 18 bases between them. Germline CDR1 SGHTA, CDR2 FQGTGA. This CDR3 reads CASSPLGSDRNEQFF. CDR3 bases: TGTGCCAGCAGCCCCCTGGGAAGCGATCGGAATGAGCAGTTCTTC.

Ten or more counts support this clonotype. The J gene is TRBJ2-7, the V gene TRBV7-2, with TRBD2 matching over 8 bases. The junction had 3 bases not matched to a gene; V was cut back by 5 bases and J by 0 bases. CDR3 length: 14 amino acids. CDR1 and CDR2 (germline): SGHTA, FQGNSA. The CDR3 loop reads CASSPSGSSYEQYV. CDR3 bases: TGTGCCAGCAGCCCTAGCGGGTCCTCCTACGAGCAGTACGTC.

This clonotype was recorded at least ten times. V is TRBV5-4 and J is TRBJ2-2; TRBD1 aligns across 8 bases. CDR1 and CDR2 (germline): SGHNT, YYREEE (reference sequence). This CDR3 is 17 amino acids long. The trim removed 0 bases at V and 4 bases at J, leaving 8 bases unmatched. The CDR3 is CASSLGNQGAGTGELFF. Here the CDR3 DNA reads TGTGCCAGCAGCTTGGGAAACCAGGGGGCGGGCACCGGGGAGCTGTTTTTT.

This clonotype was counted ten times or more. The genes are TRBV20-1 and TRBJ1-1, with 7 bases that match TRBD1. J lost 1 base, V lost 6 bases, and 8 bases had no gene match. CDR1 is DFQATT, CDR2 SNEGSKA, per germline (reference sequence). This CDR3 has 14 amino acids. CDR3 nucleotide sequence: TGCAGTGCCGACCAACGGACAGGGAACACTGAAGCTTTCTTT. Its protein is CSADQRTGNTEAFF.